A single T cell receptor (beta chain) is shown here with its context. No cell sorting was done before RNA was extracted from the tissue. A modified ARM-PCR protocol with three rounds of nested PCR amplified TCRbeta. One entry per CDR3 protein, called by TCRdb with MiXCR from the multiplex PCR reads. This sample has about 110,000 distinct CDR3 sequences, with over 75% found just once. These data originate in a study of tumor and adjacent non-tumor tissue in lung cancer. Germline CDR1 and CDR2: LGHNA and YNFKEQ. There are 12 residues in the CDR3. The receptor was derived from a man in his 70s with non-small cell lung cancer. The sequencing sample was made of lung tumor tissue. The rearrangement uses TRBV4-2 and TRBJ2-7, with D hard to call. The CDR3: CTGSQDYQEQYF. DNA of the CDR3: TGTACCGGCAGCCAAGATTATCAGGAGCAGTACTTC.